This T cell receptor beta chain was sequenced in a study of OX40 agonist ivuxolimab in advanced cancers. Germline V gene data show CDR1 as LNHDA and CDR2 as SQIVND (reference sequence). With V trimmed by 4 bases and J by 6 bases, 7 bases remained unmatched. There are 14 residues in the CDR3. TCRdb's table, derived via immunoSEQ multiplex PCR, lists solely in-frame clones and lacks some. The table includes about 75,000 clones, around 87% detected once. The receptor comes from an adult with an advanced solid tumor such as melanoma, head and neck, liver or kidney cancer. The chain links TRBV19 to TRBJ2-7; 9 bases align to TRBD2. Source: CD4+ or CD8+ T cells sorted from blood, taken in a trial of the OX40 agonist ivuxolimab. CDR3 nucleotides: TGTGCCAGTAGTAAGGGGACTAGCTTGAGCGAGCAGTACTTC. Translating gives CASSKGTSLSEQYF.